This T cell receptor (beta chain) was retrieved from a study of blood T cell repertoires in COVID-19. Produced via immunoSEQ multiplex PCR; TCRdb's table is partial and in-frame only. The repertoire holds approximately 61,000 clones, with about 86% as singletons. V was clipped by 3 bases and J by 6 bases; unmatched bases: 7. CDR1 and CDR2 from the germline V gene are MNHEY and SVGAGI. There are 14 residues in the CDR3. The V gene is TRBV6-5, the J gene TRBJ2-7; TRBD2 agrees at 8 bases. This TCR derives from a human donor in a cohort sampled during active COVID-19. The sequenced material came from peripheral blood. CDR3 in DNA: TGTGCCAGCAGTTATGGGTCGGGAGGGTTCGAGCAGTACTTC. Protein sequence: CASSYGSGGFEQYF.